These 6 T cell receptor beta chains were sequenced from one sample in a study of control samples from healthy donors and cancer patients. Clones were sequenced by immunoSEQ multiplex PCR, and TCRdb holds only the in-frame ones, with some missing. This sample carries 150,000 or so clones, 92% of them seen once, and the ten largest clones take around 2.1%. Sequencing input: blood. These receptors were collected from a woman in her 50s in good health.

The CDR3 DNA follows: TGTGCCTGGGCGGGGGTCTCCTACGAGCAGTACTTC. Translating gives CAWAGVSYEQYF. The chain combines TRBV30 with TRBJ2-7, with 7 bases aligning to TRBD2. The J segment lost 0 bases and the V segment lost 5 bases, leaving 1 base of the junction unmatched. CDR3 length equals 12 residues. Looked up from germline, CDR1 is GTSNPN and CDR2 is SVGIG (reference sequence).

This chain connects TRBV19 to TRBJ2-7, with D possibly matching TRBD1 (6 bases). CDR3 length equals 13 residues. Germline CDR1 reads LNHDA; CDR2 reads SQIVND (reference sequence). V gave up 3 bases and J gave up 4 bases, with 10 bases separating them. The DNA for the CDR3 is TGTGCCAGTAGTATGAGGGGGAAATACGAGCAGTACTTC. It yields the protein CASSMRGKYEQYF.

The chain employs TRBV4-1 and TRBJ2-1, with a possible D match to TRBD2 (6 bases). V gave up 2 bases and J gave up 0 bases, with 8 bases separating them. The CDR3 loop spans 15 amino acids. CDR1 and CDR2 from the germline V gene are MGHRA and YSYEKL. CDR3 bases: TGCGCCAGCAGCCAATACGGGGGCTCCTACAATGAGCAGTTCTTC. This encodes CASSQYGGSYNEQFF.

Remarks on this clone: At one end the junction does not follow the germline gene, possibly because of a read error. The CDR3 sequence: CASSQQRGFGETQYF. The CDR3 nucleotides are TGTGCTAGCAGCCAGCAGCGGGGTTTTGGAGAGACCCAGTACTTC. This chain uses TRBV7-7 with TRBJ2-5; 7 bases agree with TRBD2. The CDR3 extends over 15 amino acids. CDR1 is SSHAT and CDR2 is FNYEAQ in the germline V gene (reference sequence). Based on the CDR3 plus reference TRBV7-7 and TRBJ2-5, the full variable domain is GAGVSQSPRYKVTKRGQDVTLRCDPISSHATLYWYQQALGQGPEFLTYFNYEAQPDKSGLPSDRFSAERPEGSISTLTIQRTEQRDSAMYRCASSQQRGFGETQYFGPGTRLLVL.

This chain connects TRBV19 to TRBJ2-1; 9 positions agree with TRBD1. Germline V gene lookup returns CDR1 LNHDA and CDR2 SQIVND (reference sequence). Trimming cost V 6 bases and J 7 bases; bases outside gene matches: 7. The CDR3 covers 14 residues. The CDR3 loop reads CASRIGQGRNEQFF. The DNA for the CDR3 is TGTGCCAGTAGGATCGGACAGGGGAGGAATGAGCAGTTCTTC.

The V call is TRBV5-5, the J call TRBJ2-3; TRBD1 aligns across 8 bases. CDR3 length equals 17 residues. With V trimmed by 5 bases and J by 5 bases, 16 bases remained unmatched. The V gene's germline CDR1 is SGHKS and CDR2 YYEKEE (reference sequence). The CDR3 sequence is CASSRTGTGTSRDTQYF. In DNA form, the CDR3 reads TGTGCCAGCAGTCGAACCGGGACAGGAACCTCTCGAGATACGCAGTATTTT. The full variable domain, in which reference TRBV5-5 and TRBJ2-3 provide the parts outside the CDR3, is DAGVTQSPTHLIKTRGQQVTLRCSPISGHKSVSWYQQVLGQGPQFIFQYYEKEERGRGNFPDRFSARQFPNYSSELNVNALLLGDSALYLCASSRTGTGTSRDTQYFGPGTRLTVL.